These 18 T cell receptor beta chains share one sample of origin, sequenced in a study of shared clonotypes between healthy human individuals. Only in-frame clones appear in the TCRdb table, and some are missing; sequencing was by immunoSEQ multiplex PCR. The sample has 950,000 to 1,200,000 clones, roughly 80% seen once; the top ten hold 0.89%. Source material: memory CD4+ T cells from PBMCs. Subset meaning: CD45RA-negative fraction. The receptors here all came from a man younger than 30 in good health. Some clones in this sample may be carry-over from other donors' samples.

This chain joins TRBV28 and TRBJ1-2; tentative D call: TRBD1 (5 bases). The V end lost 3 bases, the J end lost 7 bases, and 12 bases lay between the germline ends. CDR3 length: 13 amino acids. Looked up from germline, CDR1 is MDHEN and CDR2 is SYDVKM. CDR3 protein: CASSFRQGGGYTF. The CDR3 DNA reads TGTGCCAGCAGTTTCAGGCAGGGAGGTGGCTACACCTTC.

This sequence joins TRBV4-1 and TRBJ2-7; 15 positions match TRBD2. CDR3 size: 19 residues. From germline, CDR1 is MGHRA and CDR2 YSYEKL. Germline trimming cut 2 bases from V and 7 bases from J; bases unmatched to any gene: 15. The chain's CDR3 is CASSQLGLAGGPRSGEQYF. CDR3 bases: TGCGCCAGCAGCCAACTCGGACTAGCGGGAGGGCCTCGTTCGGGAGAGCAGTACTTC.

This rearrangement joins TRBV5-1 to TRBJ2-7; D possibly corresponds to TRBD2 (6 bases). V lost 5 bases and J lost 4, with 16 bases in between. Per germline, CDR1 SGHRS and CDR2 YFSETQ. The CDR3 length is 14 residues. The DNA of the CDR3 is TGCGCCAGCAGGTTGATTAGCGGAGATTACGAGCAGTACTTC. Its protein product is CASRLISGDYEQYF.

The genes are TRBV28 and TRBJ1-5, with 8 bases identical to TRBD1. With 7 bases clipped from V and 6 bases from J, the junction kept 14 bases outside the gene matches. Germline loops: CDR1 MDHEN, CDR2 SYDVKM. The CDR3 has 16 residues. CDR3 nucleotide sequence: TGTGCCAGCACTTTTTATAGTGGACAGGGAGGTCAGCCCCAGCATTTT. It encodes CASTFYSGQGGQPQHF. Full variable domain (remainder filled in from reference TRBV28 and TRBJ1-5): DVKVTQSSRYLVKRTGEKVFLECVQDMDHENMFWYRQDPGLGLRLIYFSYDVKMKEKGDIPEGYSVSREKKERFSLILESASTNQTSMYLCASTFYSGQGGQPQHFGDGTRLSIL.

The genes are TRBV4-2 and TRBJ2-1, with TRBD2 matching 15 bases. Germline V gene sequence: CDR1 LGHNA, CDR2 YNFKEQ. The CDR3 extends over 17 amino acids. With V trimmed by 1 base and J by 7 bases, 5 bases remained unmatched. The CDR3 spells CASSQGSGTSGRNEQFF. The CDR3 DNA is TGTGCCAGCAGCCAAGGGTCAGGGACTAGCGGGAGGAATGAGCAGTTCTTC.

The sample holds many counts of this clone. The genes are TRBV4-3 and TRBJ1-2; D gene unclear. V was clipped by 2 bases and J by 5 bases, with 18 bases between them. CDR1 and CDR2 (germline): LGHNA, YSLEER. The CDR3 runs 16 residues. The CDR3 reads CASSQRGQAPGYGYTF. The CDR3, as DNA: TGCGCCAGCAGCCAACGCGGCCAGGCCCCTGGATATGGCTACACCTTC.

The genes are TRBV19 and TRBJ2-3, with D maybe TRBD2 (6 bases). This CDR3 has 14 residues. The germline gives CDR1 LNHDA, CDR2 SQIVND (reference sequence). V dropped 3 bases and J dropped 1 base, with 8 bases sitting between them. CDR3 bases: TGTGCCAGTAGTATGGGACTGGGCACAGATACGCAGTATTTT. This gives the protein CASSMGLGTDTQYF.

The gene calls are TRBV28 and TRBJ2-7, with D possibly being TRBD1 (5 bases). This CDR3 is 12 amino acids long. Germline CDR1 reads MDHEN; CDR2 reads SYDVKM. Trimming shortened V by 7 bases and J by 2 bases, and 9 bases separated the two germline ends. As DNA, the CDR3 is TGTGCCAGCACCCAGGGTACCTACGAGCAGTACTTC. This translates into CASTQGTYEQYF. The full variable domain, with the rest looked up from reference TRBV28 and TRBJ2-7, is DVKVTQSSRYLVKRTGEKVFLECVQDMDHENMFWYRQDPGLGLRLIYFSYDVKMKEKGDIPEGYSVSREKKERFSLILESASTNQTSMYLCASTQGTYEQYFGPGTRLTVT.

The CDR3 coding sequence is TGTGCCAGCAGCCCCCGCGGGGGGGGAGGAATGACCTACGAGCAGTACTTC. This sequence encodes CASSPRGGGGMTYEQYF. The chain employs TRBV7-2 and TRBJ2-7; TRBD2 agrees at 9 bases. This CDR3 has 17 amino acids. Trimming removed 5 bases from V and 2 bases from J; junction bases left unmatched: 13. The germline gives CDR1 SGHTA, CDR2 FQGNSA.

The chain carries TRBV9 and TRBJ2-2; no definite D call. The germline V gene has CDR1 SGDLS and CDR2 YYNGEE. The length of the CDR3 is 16 residues. Trimming left V 3 bases short and J 6 bases short, with 18 bases between. The CDR3 is CASSARLFTKAGELFF. CDR3 sequence (DNA): TGTGCCAGCAGCGCCCGTCTTTTCACTAAAGCCGGGGAGCTGTTTTTT.

This chain joins TRBV25-1 and TRBJ2-7, with D possibly TRBD1 on 6 matching bases. V shed 5 bases and J shed 9 bases, with 20 bases lying between them. The germline V gene has CDR1 MGHDK and CDR2 SYGVNS. The CDR3 has 14 residues. CDR3 residues: CASSPPTQGLAQYF. In nucleotides, the CDR3 is TGTGCCAGCAGTCCACCAACACAGGGTCTGGCGCAGTACTTC.

The CDR3 sequence: CASSLRDPLTEAFF. The CDR3, as DNA: TGTGCCAGCAGTTTAAGGGATCCGTTAACTGAAGCTTTCTTT. This chain links TRBV28 with TRBJ1-1; unclear D gene. V lost 2 bases and J lost 5, with 12 bases in between. The length of the CDR3 is 14 residues. In germline, CDR1 is MDHEN, CDR2 SYDVKM.

About this clone itself: This may arise from a read error, as a much more abundant clone is one base away. Other DNA sequences within the sample encode an identical CDR3. The rearrangement uses TRBV4-2 and TRBJ1-1, with a possible D match to TRBD1 (5 bases). The CDR3 spans 18 residues. With 4 bases removed from V and 4 bases from J, the gap between germline ends came to 25 bases. CDR1 is LGHNA, CDR2 YNFKEQ, per germline. CDR3 in amino acids: CASSRTFGGDGKRTEAFF. The CDR3 coding sequence is TGTGCCAGCAGCCGAACCTTTGGAGGGGATGGAAAGCGCACTGAAGCTTTCTTT.

This chain links TRBV19 with TRBJ2-7; TRBD1 matches 9 bases. Germline-derived CDR1 and CDR2 are LNHDA and SQIVND (reference sequence). V was pared by 6 bases and J by 5 bases, with 14 bases of the junction left unmatched. CDR3 length: 16 residues. The CDR3 coding sequence is TGTGCCAGTAGCAGGGGACTACGGACAGGGGAAGACGAGCAGTACTTC. Amino acid sequence: CASSRGLRTGEDEQYF.

Points on this clone: The same CDR3 is also encoded by other DNA sequences in this sample. V usage is TRBV20-1 and J usage is TRBJ1-1; no reliable D call. The CDR3 length is 11 residues. CDR1 DFQATT and CDR2 SNEGSKA come from the germline V gene (reference sequence). Trimming took 1 base from V and 7 from J, leaving 7 bases between them. CDR3 bases: TGCAGTGCTAGAGGTGCTGGTGAAGCTTTCTTT. Translation: CSARGAGEAFF.

The genes are TRBV30 and TRBJ2-5; weak D call: TRBD1 (6 bases). V was trimmed by 1 base and J by 4 bases, leaving 16 bases between them. Looked up from germline, CDR1 is GTSNPN and CDR2 is SVGIG (reference sequence). This CDR3 contains 15 residues. In DNA form, the CDR3 reads TGTGCCTGGAGTGCCCCACAGGGTGGAAGAGAGACCCAGTACTTC. It is translated as CAWSAPQGGRETQYF.

The chain carries TRBV5-3 and TRBJ2-7; TRBD2 matches 9 bases. TRBV5-3 is assigned to the ORF class and has an uncertain function. CDR3 length: 18 residues. The ends lost 4 bases at V and 0 bases at J; junction bases unmatched: 14. CDR3 in amino acids: CARSNEGASGASSYEQYF. DNA for the CDR3: TGTGCCAGAAGCAACGAAGGGGCTAGCGGGGCCAGCTCCTACGAGCAGTACTTC.

The chain is built from TRBV6-1 and TRBJ2-6; no clear D gene. Between the trimmed V and J ends, which lost 9 bases and 4 bases, there was a span of 13 bases. Germline loops: CDR1 MNHNS, CDR2 SASEGT. The CDR3 runs to 14 residues. The CDR3 DNA reads as TGTGCCAGTGCCACCTCGTTCGGGGCCAACGTCCTGACTTTC. Protein: CASATSFGANVLTF.